Presented here are 3 T cell receptor beta chains from one specimen sequenced in a study of blood T cell repertoires in COVID-19. Clones were sequenced by immunoSEQ multiplex PCR, and TCRdb holds only the in-frame ones, with some missing. The sample records about 190,000 clones, about 89% being singletons. The specimen was peripheral blood. Every receptor here comes from a man in his forties or fifties with acute or convalescent COVID-19.

The J gene is TRBJ1-4, the V gene TRBV5-1; D is uncertain. Trimming cost V 0 bases and J 7 bases, with 7 bases left between them. Per the germline V gene, CDR1 is SGHRS and CDR2 is YFSETQ. This CDR3 spans 13 amino acids. CDR3 region: CASSLDGIEKLFF. As DNA, the CDR3 is TGCGCCAGCAGCTTGGACGGGATTGAAAAACTGTTTTTT.

The chain has TRBV6-2 or TRBV6-3 and TRBJ1-5, with D maybe TRBD1 (6 bases). V lost 2 bases to trimming and J lost 7 bases, with 12 bases between them. This CDR3 has 14 amino acids. Germline CDR1 is MNHEY and CDR2 is SVGEGT. The CDR3 DNA reads as TGTGCCAGCAGTTACATGTCAGGGGTCCAGCCCCAGCATTTT. This gives the protein CASSYMSGVQPQHF.

CDR3 sequence reads: CSVTGTAGGEKLFF. CDR3 nucleotides: TGCAGCGTTACCGGGACAGCCGGAGGGGAAAAACTGTTTTTT. The chain combines TRBV29-1 with TRBJ1-4; 7 bases agree with TRBD1. CDR3 length equals 14 residues. The trim removed 5 bases at V and 8 bases at J, leaving 11 bases unmatched. CDR1 is SQVTM and CDR2 is ANQGSEA in the germline V gene.